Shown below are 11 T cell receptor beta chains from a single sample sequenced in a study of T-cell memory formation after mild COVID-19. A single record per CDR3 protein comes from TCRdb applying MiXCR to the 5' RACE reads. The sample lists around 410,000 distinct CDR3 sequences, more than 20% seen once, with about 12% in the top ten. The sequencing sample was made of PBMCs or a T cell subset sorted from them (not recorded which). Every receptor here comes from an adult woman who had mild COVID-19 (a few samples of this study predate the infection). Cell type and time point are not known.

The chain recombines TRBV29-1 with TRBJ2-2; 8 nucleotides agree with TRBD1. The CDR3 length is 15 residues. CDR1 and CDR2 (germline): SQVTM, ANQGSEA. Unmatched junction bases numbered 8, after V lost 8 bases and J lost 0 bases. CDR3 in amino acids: CSTRGRRTNTGELFF. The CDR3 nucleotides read TGCAGCACCAGGGGGCGCCGGACGAACACCGGGGAGCTGTTTTTT.

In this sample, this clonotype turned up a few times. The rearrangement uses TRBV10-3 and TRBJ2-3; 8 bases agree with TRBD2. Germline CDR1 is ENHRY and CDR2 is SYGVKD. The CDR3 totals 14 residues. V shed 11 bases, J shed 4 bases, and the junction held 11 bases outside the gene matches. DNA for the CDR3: TGTGCCCCGGGGGGGCGTTCGAGGGCAGATACGCAGTATTTT. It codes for CAPGGRSRADTQYF.

CDR3 region: CASTQPTGPGETQYF. CDR3 sequence (DNA): TGTGCCAGCACTCAGCCCACAGGACCGGGAGAGACCCAGTACTTC. The chain has TRBV25-1 and TRBJ2-5, with D maybe TRBD1 (5 bases). The V gene lost 7 bases and the J gene lost 4 bases, with 19 bases spanning the gap. This CDR3 comprises 15 residues. CDR1 is MGHDK and CDR2 is SYGVNS in the germline V gene.

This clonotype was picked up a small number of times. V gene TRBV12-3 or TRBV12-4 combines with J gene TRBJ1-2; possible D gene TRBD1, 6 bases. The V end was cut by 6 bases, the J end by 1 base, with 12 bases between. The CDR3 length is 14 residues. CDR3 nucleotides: TGTGCCAGCAGGAAAGCAGGGGTTAACTATGGCTACACCTTC. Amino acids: CASRKAGVNYGYTF.

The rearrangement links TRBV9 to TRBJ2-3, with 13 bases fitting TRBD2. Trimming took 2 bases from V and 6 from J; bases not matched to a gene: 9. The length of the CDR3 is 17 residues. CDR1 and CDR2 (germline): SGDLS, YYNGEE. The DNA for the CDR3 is TGTGCCAGCAGCGTGAACCCCGGGACTAGCGGGGTGGATACGCAGTATTTT. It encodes CASSVNPGTSGVDTQYF.

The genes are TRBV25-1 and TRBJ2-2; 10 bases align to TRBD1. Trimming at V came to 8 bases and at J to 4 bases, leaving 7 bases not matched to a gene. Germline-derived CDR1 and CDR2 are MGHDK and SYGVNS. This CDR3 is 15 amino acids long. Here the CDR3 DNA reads TGTGCCAGCGGCCGACAGGGGGCGGTCACCGGGGAGCTGTTTTTT. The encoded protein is CASGRQGAVTGELFF.

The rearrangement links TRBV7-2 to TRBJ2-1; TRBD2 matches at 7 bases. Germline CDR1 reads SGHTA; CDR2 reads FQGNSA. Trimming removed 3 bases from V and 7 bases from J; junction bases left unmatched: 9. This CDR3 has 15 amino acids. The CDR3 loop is CASSLGREKTNEQFF. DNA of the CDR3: TGTGCCAGCAGCTTGGGGCGGGAGAAAACTAATGAGCAGTTCTTC.

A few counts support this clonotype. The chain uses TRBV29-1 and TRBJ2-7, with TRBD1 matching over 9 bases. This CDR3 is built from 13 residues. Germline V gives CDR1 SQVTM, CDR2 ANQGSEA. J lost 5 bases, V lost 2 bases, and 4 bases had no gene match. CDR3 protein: CSVERTGEDEQYF. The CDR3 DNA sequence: TGCAGCGTTGAAAGGACAGGGGAAGACGAGCAGTACTTC.

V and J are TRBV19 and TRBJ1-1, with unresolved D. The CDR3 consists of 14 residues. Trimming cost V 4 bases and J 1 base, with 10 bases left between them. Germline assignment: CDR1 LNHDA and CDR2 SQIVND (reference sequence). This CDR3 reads CASSKAAGNTEAFF. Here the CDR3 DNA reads TGTGCCAGTAGTAAGGCCGCCGGGAACACTGAAGCTTTCTTT. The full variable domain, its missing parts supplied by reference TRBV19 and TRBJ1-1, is DGGITQSPKYLFRKEGQNVTLSCEQNLNHDAMYWYRQDPGQGLRLIYYSQIVNDFQKGDIAEGYSVSREKKESFPLTVTSAQKNPTAFYLCASSKAAGNTEAFFGQGTRLTVV.

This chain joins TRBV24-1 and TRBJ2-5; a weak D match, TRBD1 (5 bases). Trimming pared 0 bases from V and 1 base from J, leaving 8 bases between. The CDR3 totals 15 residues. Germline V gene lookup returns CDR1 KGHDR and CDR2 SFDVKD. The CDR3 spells CATSDLQGSQETQYF. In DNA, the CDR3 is TGTGCCACCAGTGATTTGCAGGGCAGCCAAGAGACCCAGTACTTC.

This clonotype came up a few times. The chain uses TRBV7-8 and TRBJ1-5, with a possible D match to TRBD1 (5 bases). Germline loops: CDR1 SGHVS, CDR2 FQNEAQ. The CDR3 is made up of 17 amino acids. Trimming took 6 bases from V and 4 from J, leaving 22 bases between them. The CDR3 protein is CASRPTGSREINQPQHF. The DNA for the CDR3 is TGTGCCAGCAGGCCAACCGGATCCAGGGAGATTAATCAGCCCCAGCATTTT. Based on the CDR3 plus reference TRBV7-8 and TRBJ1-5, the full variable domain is GAGVSQSPRYKVAKRGQDVALRCDPISGHVSLFWYQQALGQGPEFLTYFQNEAQLDKSGLPSDRFFAERPEGSVSTLKIQRTQQEDSAVYLCASRPTGSREINQPQHFGDGTRLSIL.